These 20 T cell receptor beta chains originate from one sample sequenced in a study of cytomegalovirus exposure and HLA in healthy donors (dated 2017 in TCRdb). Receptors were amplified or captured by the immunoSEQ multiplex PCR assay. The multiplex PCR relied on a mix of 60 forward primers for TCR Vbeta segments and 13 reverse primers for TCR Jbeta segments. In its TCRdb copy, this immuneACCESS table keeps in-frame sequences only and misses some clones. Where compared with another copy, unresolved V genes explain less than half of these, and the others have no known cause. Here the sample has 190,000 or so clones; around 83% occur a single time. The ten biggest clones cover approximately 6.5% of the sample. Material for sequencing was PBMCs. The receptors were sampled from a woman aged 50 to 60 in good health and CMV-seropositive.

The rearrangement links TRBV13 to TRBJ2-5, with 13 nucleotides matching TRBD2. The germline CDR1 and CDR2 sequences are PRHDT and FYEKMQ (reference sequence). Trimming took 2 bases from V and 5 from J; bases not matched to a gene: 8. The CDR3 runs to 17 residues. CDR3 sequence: CASSLPIWTSGGETQYF. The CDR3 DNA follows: TGTGCCAGCAGCTTACCTATTTGGACTAGCGGGGGTGAGACCCAGTACTTC. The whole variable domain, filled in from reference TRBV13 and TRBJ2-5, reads AAGVIQSPRHLIKEKRETATLKCYPIPRHDTVYWYQQGPGQDPQFLISFYEKMQSDKGSIPDRFSAQQFSDYHSELNMSSLELGDSALYFCASSLPIWTSGGETQYFGPGTRLLVL.

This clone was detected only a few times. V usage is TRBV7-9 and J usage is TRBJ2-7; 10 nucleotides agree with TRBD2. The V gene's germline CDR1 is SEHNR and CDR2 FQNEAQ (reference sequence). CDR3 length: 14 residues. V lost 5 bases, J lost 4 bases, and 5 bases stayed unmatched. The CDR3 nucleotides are TGTGCCAGCAGCGCGGGACTAGCGAGATACGAGCAGTACTTC. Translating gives CASSAGLARYEQYF.

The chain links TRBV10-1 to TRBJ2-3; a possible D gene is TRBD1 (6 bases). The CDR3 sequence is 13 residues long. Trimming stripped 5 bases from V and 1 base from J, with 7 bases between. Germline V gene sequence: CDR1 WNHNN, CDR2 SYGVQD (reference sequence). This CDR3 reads CASSQGRTDTQYF. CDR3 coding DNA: TGCGCCAGCAGTCAGGGGCGCACAGATACGCAGTATTTT.

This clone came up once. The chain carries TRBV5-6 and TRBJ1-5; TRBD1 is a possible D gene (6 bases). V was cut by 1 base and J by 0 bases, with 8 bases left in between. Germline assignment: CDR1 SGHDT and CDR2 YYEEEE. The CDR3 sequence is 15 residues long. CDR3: CASSLTGLSNQPQHF. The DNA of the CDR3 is TGTGCCAGCAGCTTGACAGGGCTTAGCAATCAGCCCCAGCATTTT.

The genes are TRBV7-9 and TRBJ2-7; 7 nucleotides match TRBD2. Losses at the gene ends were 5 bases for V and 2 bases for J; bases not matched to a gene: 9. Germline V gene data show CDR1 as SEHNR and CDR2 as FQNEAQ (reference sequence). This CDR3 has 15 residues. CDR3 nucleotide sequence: TGTGCCAGCAGCCCCCTCGCGGGAGACCCCTACGAGCAGTACTTC. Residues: CASSPLAGDPYEQYF.

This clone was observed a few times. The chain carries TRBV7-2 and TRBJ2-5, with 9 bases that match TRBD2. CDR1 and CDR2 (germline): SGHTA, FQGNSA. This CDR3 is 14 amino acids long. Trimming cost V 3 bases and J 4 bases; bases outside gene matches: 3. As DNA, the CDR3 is TGTGCCAGCAGCTTTGCGGGGGGGCCAGAGACCCAGTACTTC. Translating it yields CASSFAGGPETQYF.

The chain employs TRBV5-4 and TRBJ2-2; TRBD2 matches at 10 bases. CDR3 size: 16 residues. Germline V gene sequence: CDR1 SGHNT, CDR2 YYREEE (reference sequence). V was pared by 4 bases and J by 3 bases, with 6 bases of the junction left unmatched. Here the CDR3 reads CASSDSSGSHTGELFF. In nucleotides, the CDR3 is TGTGCCAGCAGCGACTCTAGCGGGAGCCACACCGGGGAGCTGTTTTTT.

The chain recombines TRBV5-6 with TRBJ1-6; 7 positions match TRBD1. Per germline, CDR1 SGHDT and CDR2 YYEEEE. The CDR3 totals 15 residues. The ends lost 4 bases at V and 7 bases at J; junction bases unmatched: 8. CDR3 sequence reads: CASSHGQALNSPLHF. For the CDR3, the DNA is TGTGCCAGCAGCCATGGACAGGCTTTGAATTCACCCCTCCACTTT. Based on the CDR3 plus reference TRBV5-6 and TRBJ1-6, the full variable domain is DAGVTQSPTHLIKTRGQQVTLRCSPKSGHDTVSWYQQALGQGPQFIFQYYEEEERQRGNFPDRFSGHQFPNYSSELNVNALLLGDSALYLCASSHGQALNSPLHFGNGTRLTVT.

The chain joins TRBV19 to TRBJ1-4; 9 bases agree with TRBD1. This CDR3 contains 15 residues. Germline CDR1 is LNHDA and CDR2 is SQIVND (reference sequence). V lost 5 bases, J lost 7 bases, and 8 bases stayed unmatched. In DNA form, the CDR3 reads TGTGCCAGTAGTGCGGAGACAGGGGGAAGTGAAAAACTGTTTTTT. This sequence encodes CASSAETGGSEKLFF.

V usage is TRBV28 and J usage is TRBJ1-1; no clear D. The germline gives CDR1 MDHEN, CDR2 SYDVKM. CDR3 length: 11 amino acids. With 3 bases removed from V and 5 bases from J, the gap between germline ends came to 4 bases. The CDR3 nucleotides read TGTGCCAGCAGTTTGAGGACTGAAGCTTTCTTT. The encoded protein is CASSLRTEAFF.

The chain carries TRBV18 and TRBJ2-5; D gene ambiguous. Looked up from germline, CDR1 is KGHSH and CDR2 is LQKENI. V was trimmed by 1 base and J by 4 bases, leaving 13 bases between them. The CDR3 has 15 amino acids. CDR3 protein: CASSPLESVGETQYF. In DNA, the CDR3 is TGTGCCAGCTCACCACTAGAGTCTGTCGGAGAGACCCAGTACTTC.

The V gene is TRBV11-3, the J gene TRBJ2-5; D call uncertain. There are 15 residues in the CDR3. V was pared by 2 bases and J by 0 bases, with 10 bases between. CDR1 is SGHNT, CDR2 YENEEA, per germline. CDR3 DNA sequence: TGTGCCAGCAGCTTACGATCGGCGGACCAAGAGACCCAGTACTTC. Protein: CASSLRSADQETQYF. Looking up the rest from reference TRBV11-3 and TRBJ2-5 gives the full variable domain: EAGVVQSPRYKIIEKKQPVAFWCNPISGHNTLYWYLQNLGQGPELLIRYENEEAVDDSQLPKDRFSAERLKGVDSTLKIQPAELGDSAVYLCASSLRSADQETQYFGPGTRLLVL.

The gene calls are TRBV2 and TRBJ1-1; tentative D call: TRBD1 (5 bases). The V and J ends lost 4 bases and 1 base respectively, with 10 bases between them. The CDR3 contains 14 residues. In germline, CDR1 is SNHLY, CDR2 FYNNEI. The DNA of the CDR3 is TGTGCCAGCAGTGTGGGGGGAACGAACACTGAAGCTTTCTTT. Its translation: CASSVGGTNTEAFF.

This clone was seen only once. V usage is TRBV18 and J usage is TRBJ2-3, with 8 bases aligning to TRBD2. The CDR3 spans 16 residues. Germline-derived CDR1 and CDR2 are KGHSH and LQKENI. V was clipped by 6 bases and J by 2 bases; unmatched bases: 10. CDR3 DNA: TGTGCCAGCTCGCGGTGGGTAGCGGGACCCACAGATACGCAGTATTTT. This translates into CASSRWVAGPTDTQYF.

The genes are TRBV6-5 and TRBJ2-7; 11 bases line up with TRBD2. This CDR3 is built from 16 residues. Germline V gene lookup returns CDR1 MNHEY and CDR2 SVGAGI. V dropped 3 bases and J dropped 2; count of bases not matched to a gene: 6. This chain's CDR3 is CASSYRRLAGPYEQYF. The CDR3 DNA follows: TGTGCCAGCAGTTATCGGCGACTAGCGGGGCCCTACGAGCAGTACTTC.

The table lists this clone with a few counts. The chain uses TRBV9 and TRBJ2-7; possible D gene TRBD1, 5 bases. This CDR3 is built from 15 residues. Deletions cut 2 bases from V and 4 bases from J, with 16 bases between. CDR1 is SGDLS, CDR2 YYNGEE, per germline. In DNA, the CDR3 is TGTGCCAGCAGCGTTGATCAGGGCCTTACATACGAGCAGTACTTC. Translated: CASSVDQGLTYEQYF.

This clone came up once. Here the CDR3 DNA reads TGTGCCAGCAGCCCTGACAGGGGCCAAGAGACCCAGTACTTC. This translates into CASSPDRGQETQYF. The chain joins TRBV27 to TRBJ2-5; 8 positions agree with TRBD1. This CDR3 has 14 amino acids. Germline V gene data show CDR1 as MNHEY and CDR2 as SMNVEV (reference sequence). V was clipped by 6 bases and J by 1 base; unmatched bases: 4.

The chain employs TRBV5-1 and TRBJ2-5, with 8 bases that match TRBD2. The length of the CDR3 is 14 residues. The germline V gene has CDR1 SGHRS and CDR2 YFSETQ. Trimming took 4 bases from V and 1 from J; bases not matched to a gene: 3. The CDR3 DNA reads TGCGCCAGCAGCCTTAGCGGGGTCCAAGAGACCCAGTACTTC. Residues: CASSLSGVQETQYF.

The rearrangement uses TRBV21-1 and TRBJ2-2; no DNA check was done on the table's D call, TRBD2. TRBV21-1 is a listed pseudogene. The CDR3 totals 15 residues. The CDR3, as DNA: TGTGCCAGCAGTCTTGCCCCTGAGGACACCGGGGAGCTGTTTTTT. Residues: CASSLAPEDTGELFF.

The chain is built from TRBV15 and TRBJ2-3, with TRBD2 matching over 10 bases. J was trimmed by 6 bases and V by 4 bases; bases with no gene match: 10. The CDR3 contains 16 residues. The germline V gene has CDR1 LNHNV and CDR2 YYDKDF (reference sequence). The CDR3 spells CATSKQREGRRDTQYF. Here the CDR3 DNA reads TGTGCCACCAGCAAACAGCGGGAGGGCAGGAGGGATACGCAGTATTTT.